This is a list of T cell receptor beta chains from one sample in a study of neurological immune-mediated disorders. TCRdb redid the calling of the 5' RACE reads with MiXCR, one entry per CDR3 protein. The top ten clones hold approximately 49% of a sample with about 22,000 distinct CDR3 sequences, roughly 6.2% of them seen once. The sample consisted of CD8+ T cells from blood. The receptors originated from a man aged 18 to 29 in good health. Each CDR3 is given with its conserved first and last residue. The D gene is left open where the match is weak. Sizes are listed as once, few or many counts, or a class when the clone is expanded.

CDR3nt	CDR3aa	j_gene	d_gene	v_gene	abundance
TGCGCCAGCAGCTTAGGGGACAGGGGGCTCAATGAGCAGTTCTTC	CASSLGDRGLNEQFF	TRBJ2-1	TRBD1	TRBV5-1	many
TGTGCCAGCAGCGGTTCGGGACAAGTTGAAAAACTGTTTTTT	CASSGSGQVEKLFF	TRBJ1-4	.	TRBV4-2	many
TGTGCCAGCACCCTCTCCGGGACAGGGGGCGAGCAGTACTTC	CASTLSGTGGEQYF	TRBJ2-7	TRBD1	TRBV12-3/TRBV12-4	once
TGCGCCAGCAGCCAAGAACCCTATGGGGGGCTCACTGAAGCTTTCTTT	CASSQEPYGGLTEAFF	TRBJ1-1	.	TRBV4-1	many
TGCAGTGCTAGAGATAGAGGTACTATCTATGGCTACACCTTC	CSARDRGTIYGYTF	TRBJ1-2	.	TRBV20-1	many
TGTGCCAGCAGCTTTGGGACAGGGGAACGCCAGCCCCAGCATTTT	CASSFGTGERQPQHF	TRBJ1-5	TRBD1	TRBV7-9	many
TGCAGTGCTGAATGGACAGGGTCCGACTATGGCTACACCTTC	CSAEWTGSDYGYTF	TRBJ1-2	TRBD1	TRBV20-1	many
TGTGCCAGCAGTTTGAGCGGGGGGGCATATGAGCAGTTCTTC	CASSLSGGAYEQFF	TRBJ2-1	TRBD2	TRBV12-3/TRBV12-4	many
TGTGCCAGCCGGGGTAGGGCGAACACCGGGGAGCTGTTTTTT	CASRGRANTGELFF	TRBJ2-2	.	TRBV27	many
TGCGCCAGCAGCTGGACGTTGGCCTACGAGCAGTACTTC	CASSWTLAYEQYF	TRBJ2-7	.	TRBV5-1	many
TGCGCCAGCAGCCAAGATCTAAGGGGAGGCACCGGGGAGCTGTTTTTT	CASSQDLRGGTGELFF	TRBJ2-2	.	TRBV4-3	many
TGTGCCAGCACCCCCCTCGTGGGGCAGGGGGCTTACGAGCAGTACTTC	CASTPLVGQGAYEQYF	TRBJ2-7	TRBD1	TRBV7-9	many
TGTGCCAGCAGTGAAGCTATGGGTAATACGCAGTATTTT	CASSEAMGNTQYF	TRBJ2-3	.	TRBV6-1	many
TGTGCCAGCAGTTACTTCCCAACGCCTCGGACTAGCGGGGGAAGTCTCCAAGAGACCCAGTACTTC	CASSYFPTPRTSGGSLQETQYF	TRBJ2-5	TRBD2	TRBV6-2/TRBV6-3	many
TGTGCCAGCAGCCAAGATCAGTCTAGCGGGGGCAATGAGCAGTTCTTC	CASSQDQSSGGNEQFF	TRBJ2-1	TRBD2	TRBV4-2	medium-sized
TGCAGTGCTAGAGGGACAGACGCCAAAAACATTCAGTACTTC	CSARGTDAKNIQYF	TRBJ2-4	.	TRBV20-1	many
TGTGCCAGCAGTGAATGGTCCAACTATGGCTACACCTTC	CASSEWSNYGYTF	TRBJ1-2	.	TRBV25-1	many
TGCAGCGTTGAAGATGAGGGCCAACTGTTTTTT	CSVEDEGQLFF	TRBJ1-4	.	TRBV29-1	many
TGTGCCAGCAGTTCCGACATAAGCTCCTACGAGCAGTACTTC	CASSSDISSYEQYF	TRBJ2-7	.	TRBV27	many
TGCAGCCATCGGACTAGCGGGGACACTAAAGAGACCCAGTACTTC	CSHRTSGDTKETQYF	TRBJ2-5	TRBD2	TRBV20-1	many
TGTGCCAGTTCGCAGAGCCTTGGCCAGCCCCAGCATTTT	CASSQSLGQPQHF	TRBJ1-5	.	TRBV6-4	many
TGTGCCAGCAGCTTGGGCGAACCGAACACCGGGGAGCTGTTTTTT	CASSLGEPNTGELFF	TRBJ2-2	.	TRBV5-5	many
TGTGCCAGCAGTTCCGGTTCGGGCTACACCTTC	CASSSGSGYTF	TRBJ1-2	.	TRBV6-5	many
TGTGCCAGCAGTTACTCTGGGTCGGGCTATGGCTACACCTTC	CASSYSGSGYGYTF	TRBJ1-2	.	TRBV6-5	many